The sequence of this T cell receptor (beta chain) was determined in a study of regulatory T cells in long-lasting Graves disease. This clonotype was recorded at least ten times. The V gene lost 0 bases and the J gene lost 16 bases, with 16 bases spanning the gap. Germline V gives CDR1 DFQATT, CDR2 SNEGSKA (reference sequence). The CDR3 length is 12 residues. Time point reported: persistent/refractory GD, antithyroid drugs over 5 years with positive TRAb. From PBMCs, RNA was extracted and then used to make the TCR library. Building of the TCR beta libraries involved iRepertoire HTBI primers and Arm-PCR of CDR3 regions. Each CDR3 protein gets one entry after TCRdb re-called the multiplex PCR reads with MiXCR. The table has roughly 500,000 distinct CDR3 sequences, roughly 21% seen once.

The sequencing here drew on peripheral blood mononuclear cells (PBMCs), taken when the disease was refractory, from a patient treated with antithyroid drugs. The TCR was taken from a female donor with Graves disease. V is TRBV20-1 and J is TRBJ1-5, with no clear D. The CDR3 loop reads CSAREDATNTHF. The CDR3 DNA is TGCAGTGCTAGAGAGGACGCGACAAACACTCATTTT.